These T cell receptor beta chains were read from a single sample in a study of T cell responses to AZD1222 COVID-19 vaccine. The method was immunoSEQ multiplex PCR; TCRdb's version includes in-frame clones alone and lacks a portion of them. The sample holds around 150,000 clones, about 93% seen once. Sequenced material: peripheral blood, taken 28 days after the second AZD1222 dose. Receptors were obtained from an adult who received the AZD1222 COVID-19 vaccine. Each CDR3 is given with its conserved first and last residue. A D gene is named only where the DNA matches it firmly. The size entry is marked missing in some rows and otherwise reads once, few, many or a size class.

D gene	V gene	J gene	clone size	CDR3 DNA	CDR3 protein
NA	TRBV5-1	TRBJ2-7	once	TGCGCCAGCAGCTCCCGGGCCCACTACGAGCAGTACTTC	CASSSRAHYEQYF
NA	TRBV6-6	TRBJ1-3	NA	TGTGCCAGCAGTCAACAGGGCTCTGGAAACACCATATATTTT	CASSQQGSGNTIYF
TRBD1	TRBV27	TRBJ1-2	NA	TGTGCCAGCAGTTTAGGGTTTTGGACAGGGGGCGATGGCTACACCTTC	CASSLGFWTGGDGYTF
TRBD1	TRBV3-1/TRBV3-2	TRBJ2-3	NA	TGTGCCAGCAGCCAGCTAGGGGGGACAGGAGGCACAGATACGCAGTATTTT	CASSQLGGTGGTDTQYF
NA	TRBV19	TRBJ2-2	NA	TGTGCCAGTAGCCCGGGGGGCCTCACGAACACCGGGGAGCTGTTTTTT	CASSPGGLTNTGELFF
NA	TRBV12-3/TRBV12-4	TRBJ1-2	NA	TGTGCCAGCAGCAACTATGGCTACACCTTC	CASSNYGYTF
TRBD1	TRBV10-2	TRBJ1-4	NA	TGCGCCAGCAGGGCGGACAGGGGTGATGAAAAACTGTTTTTT	CASRADRGDEKLFF
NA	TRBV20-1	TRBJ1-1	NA	TGCAGTGCTAGTAAGGCGGTTGGTTTCTTT	CSASKAVGFF
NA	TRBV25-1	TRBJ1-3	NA	TGTGCCAGCAGTAATCCGGGGGGAAACACCATATATTTT	CASSNPGGNTIYF
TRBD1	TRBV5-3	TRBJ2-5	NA	TGTGCCAGAAGCTTATCCCTGGACAGGGGGGAGACCCAGTACTTC	CARSLSLDRGETQYF
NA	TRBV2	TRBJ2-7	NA	TGTGCCTTTCGCAGCGCCTACGAGCAGTACTTC	CAFRSAYEQYF
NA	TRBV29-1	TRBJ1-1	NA	TGCAGCGTTGCTCAGGGTGCGAACACTGAAGCTTTCTTT	CSVAQGANTEAFF
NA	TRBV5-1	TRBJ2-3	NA	TGCGCCAGCAGCCCGACAGGTTCCACAGATACGCAGTATTTT	CASSPTGSTDTQYF
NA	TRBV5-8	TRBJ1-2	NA	TGTGCCTCCGAGGAGCAGAATTATGGCTACACCTTC	CASEEQNYGYTF
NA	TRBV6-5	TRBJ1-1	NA	TGTGCCAGCAGTTACTCGAAGTCCACGAACACTGAAGCTTTCTTT	CASSYSKSTNTEAFF
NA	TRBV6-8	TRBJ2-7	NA	TGTGCCAGCAGCCGGCCGGGAACGCGGCGGGACCCCGCCTCCTACGAGCAGTACTTC	CASSRPGTRRDPASYEQYF
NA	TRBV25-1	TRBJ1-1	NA	TGTGCCAGCAGTGACCGCAGCCTTATGAACACTGAAGCTTTCTTT	CASSDRSLMNTEAFF
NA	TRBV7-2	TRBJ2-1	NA	TGTGCCAGCAGTTACCAAAGCAATGAGCAGTTCTTC	CASSYQSNEQFF
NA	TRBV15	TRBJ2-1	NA	TGTGCCACCAGCGAACGGACCCTGGAGCAGTTCTTC	CATSERTLEQFF
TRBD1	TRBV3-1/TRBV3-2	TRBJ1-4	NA	TGTGCCAGCAGCCGAGACAGGGGGCCTAATGAAAAACTGTTTTTT	CASSRDRGPNEKLFF
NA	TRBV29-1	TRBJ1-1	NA	TGCAGCGGCTTACAGGGATGGGGGAACACTGAAGCTTTCTTT	CSGLQGWGNTEAFF
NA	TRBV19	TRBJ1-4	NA	TGTGCCAGTAGTATAGGACGGCAAGCGGGAAAACTGTTTTTT	CASSIGRQAGKLFF
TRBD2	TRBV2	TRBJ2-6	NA	TGTGCCAGCAGGGGGGGGACTAGCGGGAATTCTGGGGCCAACGTCCTGACTTTC	CASRGGTSGNSGANVLTF
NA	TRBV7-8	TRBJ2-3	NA	TGTGCCAGCAGCTTAGTGGGGTGGACCTCAGATACGCAGTATTTT	CASSLVGWTSDTQYF
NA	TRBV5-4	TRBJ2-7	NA	TGTGCCAGCAGCTTGGCAACAGGACTAAGCTCCTACGAGCAGTACTTC	CASSLATGLSSYEQYF
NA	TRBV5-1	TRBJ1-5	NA	TGCGCCAGCAGCTCGGAGGGGGGGCCTAATCAGCCCCAGCATTTT	CASSSEGGPNQPQHF
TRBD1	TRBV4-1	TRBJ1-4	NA	TGCGCCAGCAGCCCTGGAGTGGGGACAGGAAAGGAAAAACTGTTTTTT	CASSPGVGTGKEKLFF
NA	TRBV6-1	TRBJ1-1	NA	TGTGCCAGCAGTGACCCGTACAGGAACACTGAAGCTTTCTTT	CASSDPYRNTEAFF
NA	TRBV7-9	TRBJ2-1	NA	TGTGCCAGCAGACGACTAGGCCCCTCGGGTTTCTTC	CASRRLGPSGFF
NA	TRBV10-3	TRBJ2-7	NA	TGTGCCATCAACTCCCCAGGCCCTTACGAGCAGTACTTC	CAINSPGPYEQYF
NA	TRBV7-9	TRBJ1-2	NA	TGTGCCAGCAGCTTAATGGGTGGACAGAACTATGGCTACACCTTC	CASSLMGGQNYGYTF
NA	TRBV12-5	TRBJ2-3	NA	TGTGCTAGTGGTTTGGGACAGGGCACAGATACGCAGTATTTT	CASGLGQGTDTQYF
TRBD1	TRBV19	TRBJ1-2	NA	TGTGCCAGTCAGGAAGACAGGGGCCGTAACTATGGCTACACCTTC	CASQEDRGRNYGYTF
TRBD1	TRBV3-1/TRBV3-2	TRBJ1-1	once	TGTGCCAGCAGCACGGGACAGGGGTCCGAAGCTTTCTTT	CASSTGQGSEAFF
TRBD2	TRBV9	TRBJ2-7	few	TGTGCCAGCAGCCAGGGACTAGCGGGAGGTAAGGAGCAGTACTTC	CASSQGLAGGKEQYF
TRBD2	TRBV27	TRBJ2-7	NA	TGTGCCAGCAGTTTATCGGTAGGACTAGCGGGTATTCGCGAGCAGTACTTC	CASSLSVGLAGIREQYF
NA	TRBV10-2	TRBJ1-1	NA	TGCGCCAGCAGTGAGTCCCGGAACACTGAAGCTTTCTTT	CASSESRNTEAFF
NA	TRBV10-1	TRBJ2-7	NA	TGCGCCAGCAGCGCCTGGGGCTACGAGCAGTACTTC	CASSAWGYEQYF
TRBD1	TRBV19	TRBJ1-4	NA	TGTGCCAGTAGTCCCTTGAATGGACAGGCGTCTAATGAAAAACTGTTTTTT	CASSPLNGQASNEKLFF
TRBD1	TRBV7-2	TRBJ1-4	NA	TGTGCCAGCAGCTTGGACAGGGGCGGTGGAGAAAAACTGTTTTTT	CASSLDRGGGEKLFF
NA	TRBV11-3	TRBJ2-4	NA	TGTGCCAGCAGCTCAGATAGCGGCCCCGCTAACATTCAGTACTTC	CASSSDSGPANIQYF
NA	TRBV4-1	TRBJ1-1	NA	TGCGCCAGCAGCCACCGGAGGGGGGAATACACTGAAGCTTTCTTT	CASSHRRGEYTEAFF